The 29 T cell receptor beta chains given below trace back to one sample, sequenced in a study of pediatric ulcerative colitis. Sequenced by immunoSEQ multiplex PCR; TCRdb stores in-frame clones only, minus some. The data hold roughly 54,000 clones, with around 86% observed a single time. Sequenced input: blood. Every receptor here comes from a boy between 10 and 17 years old who was a control in a study of pediatric ulcerative colitis.

CDR3 in amino acids: CARHPGLPKEQYF. CDR3 bases: TGTGCCAGGCACCCGGGACTCCCTAAGGAGCAGTACTTC. The genes are TRBV5-3 and TRBJ2-7, with D possibly being TRBD2 (6 bases). TRBV5-3 is an ORF; its function is uncertain. The germline V and J ends were trimmed by 8 bases and 7 bases, with 19 bases remaining between them. The CDR3 has 13 amino acids.

This chain uses TRBV2 with TRBJ1-1; tentatively, D is TRBD1 (5 bases). The germline CDR1 and CDR2 sequences are SNHLY and FYNNEI. This CDR3 region has 14 residues. V was cut by 3 bases and J by 4 bases, with 12 bases left in between. This CDR3 is CASSDSREATEAFF. The CDR3 coding sequence is TGTGCCAGCAGTGACAGCAGGGAAGCCACTGAAGCTTTCTTT.

This sequence joins TRBV2 and TRBJ2-1, with 13 nucleotides matching TRBD2. This CDR3 spans 17 amino acids. J gave up 10 bases and V 11 bases, and 20 bases lay outside the gene matches. Germline lookup yields CDR1 SNHLY and CDR2 FYNNEI. CDR3 nucleotides: TGTGCCGGAAGGGGGGGACTAGCGGGATCAGGACACATCGAGCAGTTCTTC. Translated: CAGRGGLAGSGHIEQFF. Full variable domain (remainder filled in from reference TRBV2 and TRBJ2-1): EPEVTQTPSHQVTQMGQEVILRCVPISNHLYFYWYRQILGQKVEFLVSFYNNEISEKSEIFDDQFSVERPDGSNFTLKIRSTKLEDSAMYFCAGRGGLAGSGHIEQFFGPGTRLTVL.

This clone was recorded only once. V is TRBV19 and J is TRBJ2-7, with 8 bases lining up with TRBD1. The V gene's germline CDR1 is LNHDA and CDR2 SQIVND (reference sequence). The CDR3 runs to 17 residues. The trim removed 8 bases at V and 2 bases at J, leaving 17 bases unmatched. This CDR3 reads CASQKKAYRGDTYEQYF. In DNA form, the CDR3 reads TGTGCCAGTCAGAAAAAAGCCTACAGGGGGGATACCTACGAGCAGTACTTC.

V usage is TRBV19 and J usage is TRBJ1-4; D unresolved. The V end lost 5 bases, the J end lost 3 bases, and 7 bases lay between the germline ends. Germline CDR1 and CDR2: LNHDA and SQIVND (reference sequence). This CDR3 is 13 amino acids long. The CDR3 DNA sequence: TGTGCCAGTAGTCCGGGCCCTAATGAAAAACTGTTTTTT. This gives the protein CASSPGPNEKLFF.

This sequence joins TRBV29-1 and TRBJ2-1, with D perhaps TRBD1 or TRBD2 (6 bases each). Germline values: CDR1 SQVTM, CDR2 ANQGSEA. Trimming took 5 bases from V and 5 from J, leaving 22 bases between them. This CDR3 spans 16 amino acids. In nucleotides, the CDR3 is TGCAGCGTTAAACCCTTCCGGGGGCTGACTGACAATGAGCAGTTCTTC. It yields the protein CSVKPFRGLTDNEQFF.

About this clone: A read error may produce the germline difference seen at one junction end. V usage is TRBV19 and J usage is TRBJ1-2; no clear D. The germline V gene has CDR1 LNHDA and CDR2 SQIVND (reference sequence). The CDR3 has 11 amino acids. Here the CDR3 reads CASRIAGGYTF. In DNA, the CDR3 is TGTGCCAGTAGAATAGCGGGTGGCTACACCTTC.

The chain recombines TRBV29-1 with TRBJ1-1; the D is unclear. The V end was cut by 7 bases, the J end by 5 bases, with 11 bases between. Germline V gene sequence: CDR1 SQVTM, CDR2 ANQGSEA. This CDR3 spans 11 amino acids. DNA for the CDR3: TGCAGCGCCGAGGCCCGGACTGAAGCTTTCTTT. Translation gives CSAEARTEAFF.

This clone was counted a single time. The CDR3, as DNA: TGCGCCAGCAGCCAAGGGGAGCAGAACACCGGGGAGCTGTTTTTT. Amino acid sequence: CASSQGEQNTGELFF. This chain uses TRBV4-3 with TRBJ2-2, with D possibly matching TRBD2 (5 bases). The CDR3 spans 15 residues. With 1 base removed from V and 1 base from J, the gap between germline ends came to 7 bases. The germline V gene encodes CDR1 LGHNA and CDR2 YSLEER.

The rearrangement links TRBV19 to TRBJ2-2, with D possibly being TRBD1 (6 bases). There are 17 residues in the CDR3. V was cut by 7 bases and J by 8 bases, with 26 bases left in between. The germline gives CDR1 LNHDA, CDR2 SQIVND (reference sequence). The CDR3 sequence is CASIPTGPGVRRGELFF. Here the CDR3 DNA reads TGTGCCAGTATCCCGACAGGCCCCGGTGTTCGACGGGGGGAGCTGTTTTTT.

The CDR3 nucleotides are TGTGCCAGCAGCGTAGGAGGAGCACCCAGCTACGAGCAGTACTTC. It codes for CASSVGGAPSYEQYF. The V and J genes are TRBV9 and TRBJ2-7; D gene ambiguous. Trimming pared 0 bases from V and 3 bases from J, leaving 13 bases between. Germline loops: CDR1 SGDLS, CDR2 YYNGEE. The length of the CDR3 is 15 residues.

The chain links TRBV4-2 to TRBJ2-2; D call uncertain. V was shortened by 0 bases and J by 7 bases, with 15 bases between the two germline ends. The CDR3 extends over 16 amino acids. Germline CDR1 is LGHNA and CDR2 is YNFKEQ. The CDR3 here is CASSQDPGPDNGELFF. The CDR3 bases are TGTGCCAGCAGCCAAGATCCCGGACCCGATAACGGGGAGCTGTTTTTT.

The gene calls are TRBV6-1 and TRBJ2-7, with 9 bases that match TRBD2. With 8 bases clipped from V and 2 bases from J, the junction kept 4 bases outside the gene matches. This CDR3 region has 13 residues. Per the germline V gene, CDR1 is MNHNS and CDR2 is SASEGT. Written as DNA, the CDR3 is TGTGCCAGCGGGGGCGGGAGGGCCTACGAGCAGTACTTC. This encodes CASGGGRAYEQYF.

The rearrangement links TRBV10-3 to TRBJ2-7; a possible D gene is TRBD2 (6 bases). Trimming shortened V by 2 bases and J by 5 bases, and 19 bases separated the two germline ends. The CDR3 is made up of 16 amino acids. The germline gives CDR1 ENHRY, CDR2 SYGVKD. The CDR3 loop reads CAISEAAGLAYDEQYF. CDR3 nucleotide sequence: TGTGCCATCAGTGAGGCGGCGGGGCTAGCCTACGACGAGCAGTACTTC.

The genes are TRBV27 and TRBJ2-7; 12 nucleotides agree with TRBD2. Germline trimming cut 6 bases from V and 1 base from J; bases unmatched to any gene: 4. This CDR3 comprises 15 residues. Germline values: CDR1 MNHEY, CDR2 SMNVEV (reference sequence). Written as DNA, the CDR3 is TGTGCCAGCAGGCCGGGGACTAGCGGGTCCTACGAGCAGTACTTC. As protein: CASRPGTSGSYEQYF.

The chain employs TRBV5-1 and TRBJ2-7; D is unclear. Trimming took off 0 bases at V and 0 bases at J, with 7 bases between the two ends. Per the germline V gene, CDR1 is SGHRS and CDR2 is YFSETQ. CDR3 length: 14 residues. The CDR3 region is CASSLVSNSYEQYF. CDR3 sequence (DNA): TGCGCCAGCAGCTTGGTCAGTAACTCCTACGAGCAGTACTTC.

The J gene is TRBJ2-3, the V gene TRBV6-4; no clear D. V lost 2 bases and J 0 bases, leaving 3 bases between the germline ends. CDR1 and CDR2 (germline): MRHNA, SNTAGT. The CDR3 is 13 amino acids. The CDR3 loop reads CASSDPSTDTQYF. DNA for the CDR3: TGTGCCAGCAGTGACCCCAGCACAGATACGCAGTATTTT.

The V gene is TRBV2, the J gene TRBJ1-5; D remains unclear. Germline V gene sequence: CDR1 SNHLY, CDR2 FYNNEI. Trimming left V 4 bases short and J 0 bases short, with 13 bases between. The CDR3 extends over 16 amino acids. DNA of the CDR3: TGTGCCAGCAGTGCTGAAGGACTGCTTAGCAATCAGCCCCAGCATTTT. This translates into CASSAEGLLSNQPQHF.

The chain joins TRBV27 to TRBJ2-3, with a tentative D call TRBD1 (5 bases). Germline values: CDR1 MNHEY, CDR2 SMNVEV (reference sequence). This CDR3 comprises 14 residues. Trimming shortened V by 5 bases and J by 2 bases, and 11 bases separated the two germline ends. As DNA, the CDR3 is TGTGCCAGCAGTAGGGGTTCGGACACAGATACGCAGTATTTT. Translated, it gives CASSRGSDTDTQYF.

The chain employs TRBV9 and TRBJ2-3; D is ambiguous. V dropped 3 bases and J dropped 8 bases, with 13 bases sitting between them. This CDR3 spans 13 amino acids. Per germline, CDR1 SGDLS and CDR2 YYNGEE. This chain's CDR3 is CASSDLIGATQYF. In DNA, the CDR3 is TGTGCCAGCAGCGACTTAATAGGAGCTACGCAGTATTTT.

CDR3 sequence: CASSLGPAGGNEQFF. The CDR3 DNA reads TGCGCCAGCAGCTTGGGCCCAGCGGGAGGGAATGAGCAGTTCTTC. The chain uses TRBV5-1 and TRBJ2-1, with TRBD2 matching over 10 bases. The junction had 4 bases not matched to a gene; V was cut back by 0 bases and J by 7 bases. CDR3 length equals 15 residues. The germline CDR1 and CDR2 sequences are SGHRS and YFSETQ.

The chain carries TRBV4-3 and TRBJ1-2; D ambiguous. The CDR3 sequence is 13 residues long. Looked up from germline, CDR1 is LGHNA and CDR2 is YSLEER. V was pared by 1 base and J by 4 bases, with 7 bases between. The CDR3 DNA reads TGCGCCAGCAGCCAAGGTTTGTCCTATGGCTACACCTTC. This gives the protein CASSQGLSYGYTF.

The V gene is TRBV6-4, the J gene TRBJ1-1, with D unresolved. Germline V gene data show CDR1 as MRHNA and CDR2 as SNTAGT. Deletions cut 3 bases from V and 0 bases from J, with 5 bases between. The CDR3 is 13 amino acids. The CDR3 is CASSDRMNTEAFF. The CDR3 DNA sequence: TGTGCCAGCAGTGATCGGATGAACACTGAAGCTTTCTTT.

The chain couples TRBV5-1 to TRBJ2-5, with TRBD1 matching over 7 bases. TRBJ2-7 explains the end of the DNA better; the J call may be wrong. From germline, CDR1 is SGHRS and CDR2 YFSETQ. CDR3 length equals 14 residues. Here the CDR3 reads CASSPGQRWYEQYF. In DNA form, the CDR3 reads TGCGCCAGCAGCCCGGGACAGAGGTGGTACGAGCAGTACTTC.

This clone was detected only once. Other DNA sequences in this sample translate to the same CDR3. V gene TRBV18 combines with J gene TRBJ2-2; the D gene is possibly TRBD1 (6 bases). Germline CDR1 is KGHSH and CDR2 is LQKENI. Trimming left V 2 bases short and J 4 bases short, with 14 bases between. This CDR3 has 16 residues. As DNA, the CDR3 is TGTGCCAGCTCACCATCACAGGGAAGGGGCACCGGGGAGCTGTTTTTT. This gives the protein CASSPSQGRGTGELFF. The full variable domain, with the rest looked up from reference TRBV18 and TRBJ2-2, is NAGVMQNPRHLVRRRGQEARLRCSPMKGHSHVYWYRQLPEEGLKFMVYLQKENIIDESGMPKERFSAEFPKEGPSILRIQQVVRGDSAAYFCASSPSQGRGTGELFFGEGSRLTVL.

The chain joins TRBV19 to TRBJ1-1; maybe TRBD1 (6 bases). Germline values: CDR1 LNHDA, CDR2 SQIVND (reference sequence). CDR3 length: 13 residues. The V end was cut by 3 bases, the J end by 5 bases, with 10 bases between. CDR3 in amino acids: CASSILGATEAFF. The CDR3 DNA reads as TGTGCCAGTAGTATCTTGGGGGCGACTGAAGCTTTCTTT.

This clone has only one observation. The rearrangement joins TRBV4-3 to TRBJ1-1, with 10 bases matching TRBD1. Germline V gene lookup returns CDR1 LGHNA and CDR2 YSLEER. J lost 8 bases, V lost 0 bases, and 3 bases had no gene match. This CDR3 is built from 14 residues. CDR3: CASSQDSTGGEAFF. CDR3 nucleotide sequence: TGCGCCAGCAGCCAAGACTCGACAGGGGGCGAAGCTTTCTTT.

The chain is built from TRBV28 and TRBJ1-2; 9 nucleotides align to TRBD1. The CDR3 is made up of 15 amino acids. The V gene end was trimmed by 4 bases and the J gene end by 4 bases; junction bases not matched to a gene: 7. Germline V gene data show CDR1 as MDHEN and CDR2 as SYDVKM. The CDR3 DNA is TGTGCCAGCAGTTCCCAGGACAGGGGAGCCTATGGCTACACCTTC. The encoded protein is CASSSQDRGAYGYTF.

The chain links TRBV19 to TRBJ1-1; D not certain. The CDR3 runs 13 residues. Germline CDR1 LNHDA, CDR2 SQIVND (reference sequence). V lost 3 bases, J lost 0 bases, and 5 bases lay in between. The CDR3, as DNA: TGTGCCAGTAGTATCAACATGAACACTGAAGCTTTCTTT. Translating gives CASSINMNTEAFF.